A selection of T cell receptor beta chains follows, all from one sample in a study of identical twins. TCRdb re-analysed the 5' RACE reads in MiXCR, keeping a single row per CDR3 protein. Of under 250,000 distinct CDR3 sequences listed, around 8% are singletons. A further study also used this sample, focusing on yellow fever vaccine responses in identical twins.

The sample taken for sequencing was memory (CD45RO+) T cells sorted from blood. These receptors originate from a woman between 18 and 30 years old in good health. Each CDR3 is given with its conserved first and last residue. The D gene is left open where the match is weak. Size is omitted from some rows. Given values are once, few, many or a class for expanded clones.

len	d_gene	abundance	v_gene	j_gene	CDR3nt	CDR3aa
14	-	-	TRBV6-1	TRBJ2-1	TGTGCCAGCAGTGAAGACAGGCTACACAATGAGCAGTTCTTC	CASSEDRLHNEQFF
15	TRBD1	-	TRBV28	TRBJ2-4	TGTGCCAGCAGCTCGCCTGGGACAGGGGGAAACATTCAGTACTTC	CASSSPGTGGNIQYF
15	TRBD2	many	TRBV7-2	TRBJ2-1	TGTGCCAGCAGCCGTTTAGCGGGAGCTTACAATGAGCAGTTCTTC	CASSRLAGAYNEQFF
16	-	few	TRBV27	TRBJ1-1	TGTGCCAGCAGTTTATCTGGGGGTTTGATAAACACTGAAGCTTTCTTT	CASSLSGGLINTEAFF
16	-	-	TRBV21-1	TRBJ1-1	TGTGCCAGCAGCAAAGTCAACGTACCTTCGAACACTGAAGCTTTCTTT	CASSKVNVPSNTEAFF
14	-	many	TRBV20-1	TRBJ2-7	TGCAGTGCTAGAGAAGTTGTCGGAGGGAACGAGCAGTACTTC	CSAREVVGGNEQYF
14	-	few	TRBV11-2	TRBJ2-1	TGTGCCAGCAGCTGGACCAGGTTAGTCGATGAGCAGTTCTTC	CASSWTRLVDEQFF
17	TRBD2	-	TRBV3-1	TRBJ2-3	TGTGCCAGCAGCCAAGGGTCCAGCGGGGGGTACACAGATACGCAGTATTTT	CASSQGSSGGYTDTQYF
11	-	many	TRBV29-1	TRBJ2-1	TGCAGCGTTGGAGATCCAAGTGAGCAGTTCTTC	CSVGDPSEQFF
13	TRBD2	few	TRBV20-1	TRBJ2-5	TGCAGTGCTGAACTAGCGGGTGAAGAGACCCAGTACTTC	CSAELAGEETQYF
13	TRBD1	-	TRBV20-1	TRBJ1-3	TGCAGTGCAAGTCAGGGGGCTGGAAACACCATATATTTT	CSASQGAGNTIYF
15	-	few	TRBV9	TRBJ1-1	TGTGCCAGCAGCCCTCACAGGGCCGTGAACACTGAAGCTTTCTTT	CASSPHRAVNTEAFF
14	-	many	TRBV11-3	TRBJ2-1	TGTGCCAGGGGGGTAGGGGGCTCCTACAATGAGCAGTTCTTC	CARGVGGSYNEQFF
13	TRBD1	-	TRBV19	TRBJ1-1	TGTGCCAGTAGTATGTACAGGGGGACTGAAGCTTTCTTT	CASSMYRGTEAFF
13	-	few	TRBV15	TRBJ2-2	TGTGCCACCAGCAGAAAGAACACCGGGGAGCTGTTTTTT	CATSRKNTGELFF
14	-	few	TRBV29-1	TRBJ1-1	TGCAGCGGATGCCTAGATCCTAAGTACACTGAAGCTTTCTTT	CSGCLDPKYTEAFF
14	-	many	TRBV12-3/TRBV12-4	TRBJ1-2	TGTGCCAGCAGTTTAAGTGGAGACAACTATGGCTACACCTTC	CASSLSGDNYGYTF